These 30 T cell receptor beta chains originate from one sample sequenced in a study of PD-1 blockade in classical Hodgkin lymphoma. Time point reported: cycle 4 day 1 (C4D1), after more than five weeks of nivolumab. Autologous stem cell transplantation was followed by relapse in every patient, and brentuximab vedotin exposure varied. Libraries were prepared by immunoSEQ multiplex PCR; TCRdb keeps only in-frame clonotypes and omits some of them. The sample includes about 64,000 clones, about 90% of them seen just once. This specimen consisted of peripheral blood mononuclear cells (PBMCs), obtained before the fourth cycle of nivolumab. These receptors all come from a human donor with classical Hodgkin lymphoma.

The V gene is TRBV9, the J gene TRBJ2-7; unclear D gene. Germline V lookup: CDR1 SGDLS, CDR2 YYNGEE. The CDR3 contains 15 residues. V was pared by 2 bases and J by 6 bases, with 18 bases between. CDR3 sequence (DNA): TGTGCCAGCAGCGTCGCAACAGTCTTCGACGCCGAGCAGTACTTC. Its translation is CASSVATVFDAEQYF. The full variable domain, rest sourced from reference TRBV9 and TRBJ2-7, is DSGVTQTPKHLITATGQRVTLRCSPRSGDLSVYWYQQSLDQGLQFLIQYYNGEERAKGNILERFSAQQFPDLHSELNLSSLELGDSALYFCASSVATVFDAEQYFGPGTRLTVT.

In the case of this clone: A read error may produce the germline difference seen at one junction end. This chain connects TRBV27 to TRBJ1-2, with no clear D. Germline CDR1 MNHEY, CDR2 SMNVEV (reference sequence). This CDR3 is 15 amino acids long. The CDR3 nucleotides read TGTGCCAGCAGTTCCGGACCCGGGAAACTCTATCGCTACACCTTC. It encodes CASSSGPGKLYRYTF.

The chain links TRBV5-1 to TRBJ1-1, with 11 bases aligning to TRBD1. Per the germline V gene, CDR1 is SGHRS and CDR2 is YFSETQ. The CDR3 sequence is 16 residues long. J was trimmed by 2 bases and V by 2 bases; bases with no gene match: 5. The CDR3 bases are TGCGCCAGCAGCTTAGGACAGGGGGCTTCTAACACTGAAGCTTTCTTT. Its protein product is CASSLGQGASNTEAFF.

The chain combines TRBV6-1 with TRBJ2-5; D is possibly TRBD1 (6 bases). V shed 4 bases and J shed 4 bases, with 16 bases lying between them. CDR3 length: 15 residues. Per germline, CDR1 MNHNS and CDR2 SASEGT. The CDR3 here is CASSVPLPGAETQYF. CDR3 nucleotides: TGTGCCAGCAGTGTTCCTCTGCCAGGGGCAGAGACCCAGTACTTC.

V usage is TRBV5-4 and J usage is TRBJ2-1; 9 bases match TRBD2. Germline lookup yields CDR1 SGHNT and CDR2 YYREEE (reference sequence). With 1 base clipped from V and 10 bases from J, the junction kept 6 bases outside the gene matches. The CDR3 consists of 14 residues. DNA of the CDR3: TGTGCCAGCAGCTTGCTAGCGGGGAAGGACGAGCAGTTCTTC. It encodes CASSLLAGKDEQFF.

The chain has TRBV2 and TRBJ1-4; 9 nucleotides match TRBD1. Germline lookup yields CDR1 SNHLY and CDR2 FYNNEI. V was pared by 2 bases and J by 5 bases, with 3 bases of the junction left unmatched. The CDR3 extends over 15 amino acids. This CDR3 reads CASSETGTGNEKLFF. The CDR3 DNA follows: TGTGCCAGCAGTGAAACCGGGACAGGGAATGAAAAACTGTTTTTT.

This chain joins TRBV4-2 and TRBJ2-5; D is possibly TRBD2 (7 bases). Deletions cut 1 base from V and 5 bases from J, with 14 bases between. This CDR3 spans 15 amino acids. Germline CDR1 LGHNA, CDR2 YNFKEQ. In DNA, the CDR3 is TGTGCCAGCAGCCAAGGTGAGGGGGGGCTGGAGACCCAGTACTTC. It specifies CASSQGEGGLETQYF.

As for this clone: Other DNA sequences in the same sample also yield this CDR3. This chain connects TRBV5-4 to TRBJ2-1, with D possibly TRBD1 on 5 matching bases. V was trimmed by 4 bases and J by 0 bases, leaving 11 bases between them. CDR1 is SGHNT and CDR2 is YYREEE in the germline V gene (reference sequence). The CDR3 has 15 amino acids. In DNA, the CDR3 is TGTGCCAGCAGCCTAGGGGCCTCCTCCTACAATGAGCAGTTCTTC. As protein: CASSLGASSYNEQFF.

The V gene is TRBV7-9, the J gene TRBJ1-2, with 7 bases aligning to TRBD1. Germline V gene data show CDR1 as SEHNR and CDR2 as FQNEAQ (reference sequence). V lost 1 base, J lost 3 bases, and 11 bases stayed unmatched. CDR3 length: 17 amino acids. CDR3 loop: CASSLDQRQGNDYGYTF. The CDR3 nucleotides are TGTGCCAGCAGCTTAGATCAGAGACAGGGCAATGACTATGGCTACACCTTC.

This chain connects TRBV6-5 to TRBJ2-7; D perhaps matches TRBD2 (6 bases). Trimming took 0 bases from V and 4 from J, leaving 13 bases between them. Germline CDR1 reads MNHEY; CDR2 reads SVGAGI. CDR3 size: 15 residues. The CDR3 nucleotides are TGTGCCAGCAGTTACTCGACGGCAGGAGGGTACGAGCAGTACTTC. Protein sequence: CASSYSTAGGYEQYF.

The chain recombines TRBV9 with TRBJ1-3; perhaps TRBD1 as D (6 bases). CDR3 length equals 17 residues. Trimming took off 3 bases at V and 0 bases at J, with 16 bases between the two ends. Germline V gene lookup returns CDR1 SGDLS and CDR2 YYNGEE. The CDR3 protein is CASSGRGAEHSGNTIYF. The DNA of the CDR3 is TGTGCCAGCAGCGGACGGGGGGCGGAACACTCTGGAAACACCATATATTTT.

This clone is a singleton in its sample. The chain links TRBV11-2 to TRBJ1-5; possible D gene TRBD1, 5 bases. The CDR3 is 15 residues long. Germline V lookup: CDR1 SGHAT, CDR2 FQNNGV. The V end was cut by 5 bases, the J end by 2 bases, with 13 bases between. In DNA form, the CDR3 reads TGTGCCAGCAGCGCGGGGGGAGAGGGCAATCAGCCCCAGCATTTT. Translation gives CASSAGGEGNQPQHF.

The chain uses TRBV6-5 and TRBJ1-2, with 7 nucleotides matching TRBD1. Germline CDR1 and CDR2: MNHEY and SVGAGI. The CDR3 consists of 14 residues. J was trimmed by 4 bases and V by 3 bases; bases with no gene match: 5. The CDR3 DNA follows: TGTGCCAGCAGTTATAACAGGGGTGGCTATGGCTACACCTTC. This encodes CASSYNRGGYGYTF.

In nucleotides, the CDR3 is TGTGCCAGCAAGCAGACAGGGGCCCACACTGAAGCTTTCTTT. Its translation is CASKQTGAHTEAFF. This chain joins TRBV2 and TRBJ1-1; 8 bases match TRBD1. The V segment lost 7 bases and the J segment 3 bases; nucleotides outside the gene matches: 7. The CDR3 is 14 residues long. Germline V gene lookup returns CDR1 SNHLY and CDR2 FYNNEI.

This clone was seen once. V and J are TRBV30 and TRBJ1-1, with no clear D. V was cut by 0 bases and J by 4 bases, with 12 bases left in between. The CDR3 has 14 residues. Germline V gene data show CDR1 as GTSNPN and CDR2 as SVGIG (reference sequence). The chain's CDR3 is CAWSVRGGGTEAFF. In DNA, the CDR3 is TGTGCCTGGAGTGTACGGGGAGGTGGCACTGAAGCTTTCTTT. The entire variable domain, with the rest obtained from reference TRBV30 and TRBJ1-1, is as follows: SQTIHQWPATLVQPVGSPLSLECTVEGTSNPNLYWYRQAAGRGLQLLFYSVGIGQISSEVPQNLSASRPQDRQFILSSKKLLLSDSGFYLCAWSVRGGGTEAFFGQGTRLTVV.

The chain links TRBV5-6 to TRBJ2-5, with unresolved D. Germline CDR1 is SGHDT and CDR2 is YYEEEE. The CDR3 runs 12 residues. V lost 1 base and J lost 4, with 5 bases in between. The DNA for the CDR3 is TGTGCCAGCAGCTTGTTAGGAGAGACCCAGTACTTC. Protein product: CASSLLGETQYF.

The V call is TRBV18, the J call TRBJ2-1, with 8 bases fitting TRBD1. CDR3 size: 13 residues. The V gene's germline CDR1 is KGHSH and CDR2 LQKENI. V was pared by 3 bases and J by 8 bases, with 3 bases of the junction left unmatched. The CDR3 protein is CASSPRGQDEQFF. For the CDR3, the DNA is TGTGCCAGCTCACCCAGGGGGCAGGATGAGCAGTTCTTC.

J is TRBJ2-3 and V is TRBV19, with 7 bases aligning to TRBD1. V gave up 5 bases and J gave up 1 base; unmatched junction bases: 6. Germline values: CDR1 LNHDA, CDR2 SQIVND (reference sequence). This CDR3 spans 15 amino acids. The CDR3 loop is CASSPNRGGTDTQYF. CDR3 nucleotide sequence: TGTGCCAGTAGTCCCAACAGGGGTGGCACAGATACGCAGTATTTT.

V usage is TRBV6-1 and J usage is TRBJ1-4; no firm D call. CDR1 MNHNS and CDR2 SASEGT come from the germline V gene. This CDR3 region has 16 residues. Trimming left V 1 base short and J 4 bases short, with 13 bases between. CDR3 in DNA: TGTGCCAGCAGTGAAGAGGGCCACGGGGATAATGAAAAACTGTTTTTT. Translated: CASSEEGHGDNEKLFF.

The chain couples TRBV6-5 to TRBJ1-1; D may be TRBD1 (6 bases). The CDR3 consists of 14 residues. V was shortened by 6 bases and J by 0 bases, with 11 bases between the two germline ends. The V gene's germline CDR1 is MNHEY and CDR2 SVGAGI. CDR3 bases: TGTGCCAGCAGACTCACAGGGATGAACACTGAAGCTTTCTTT. It is translated as CASRLTGMNTEAFF.

This clone appeared a single time. The rearrangement links TRBV19 to TRBJ1-1; unclear D gene. Germline values: CDR1 LNHDA, CDR2 SQIVND (reference sequence). Trimming stripped 5 bases from V and 3 bases from J, with 7 bases between. This CDR3 region has 12 residues. The CDR3 DNA reads as TGTGCCAGTAGTTTCGCCGACACTGAAGCTTTCTTT. It encodes CASSFADTEAFF.

This CDR3 reads CASSQEYETASSGANVLTF. CDR3 coding DNA: TGCGCCAGCAGCCAAGAATATGAGACAGCGAGCTCTGGGGCCAACGTCCTGACTTTC. This sequence joins TRBV4-1 and TRBJ2-6; a weak D match, TRBD1 (5 bases). This CDR3 spans 19 amino acids. Germline-derived CDR1 and CDR2 are MGHRA and YSYEKL. V lost 0 bases, J lost 0 bases, and 15 bases lay in between.

V is TRBV6-5 and J is TRBJ1-5; D is unclear. V lost 5 bases, J lost 5 bases, and 10 bases lay in between. Germline CDR1 is MNHEY and CDR2 is SVGAGI. The CDR3 has 13 residues. The CDR3 reads CASSRSRYQPQHF. As DNA, the CDR3 is TGTGCCAGCAGTCGATCGAGGTATCAGCCCCAGCATTTT.

This clone was detected only once. CDR3 sequence (DNA): TGTGCCAGCAGCTTCCCAGGGGACGGAGACTATGGCTACACCTTC. Protein product: CASSFPGDGDYGYTF. The chain joins TRBV5-4 to TRBJ1-2, with D perhaps TRBD1 (6 bases). The germline CDR1 and CDR2 sequences are SGHNT and YYREEE (reference sequence). This CDR3 has 15 residues. V lost 2 bases, J lost 3 bases, and 14 bases lay in between.

The V and J genes are TRBV9 and TRBJ2-2, with TRBD2 matching over 9 bases. V lost 0 bases, J lost 4 bases, and 7 bases stayed unmatched. Germline V gene sequence: CDR1 SGDLS, CDR2 YYNGEE. The CDR3 runs to 17 residues. CDR3 coding DNA: TGTGCCAGCAGCGTAGAGTCCGGGACTAGCTTCACCGGGGAGCTGTTTTTT. Its translation is CASSVESGTSFTGELFF. The variable domain in full, with the rest retrieved from reference TRBV9 and TRBJ2-2, is DSGVTQTPKHLITATGQRVTLRCSPRSGDLSVYWYQQSLDQGLQFLIQYYNGEERAKGNILERFSAQQFPDLHSELNLSSLELGDSALYFCASSVESGTSFTGELFFGEGSRLTVL.

The V gene is TRBV13, the J gene TRBJ2-5; TRBD1 might be the D (6 bases). Germline CDR1 reads PRHDT; CDR2 reads FYEKMQ (reference sequence). This CDR3 is 13 amino acids long. Trimming pared 4 bases from V and 3 bases from J, leaving 9 bases between. DNA for the CDR3: TGTGCCAGCAGCTCGAAGGGGGAAGAGACCCAGTACTTC. Residues: CASSSKGEETQYF.

CDR3 DNA: TGTGCCACCAGCAGAGGCGCGGGCCCCACCGGGGAGCTGTTTTTT. It yields the protein CATSRGAGPTGELFF. The rearrangement uses TRBV15 and TRBJ2-2; maybe TRBD2 (5 bases). Trimming left V 1 base short and J 4 bases short, with 10 bases between. The CDR3 extends over 15 amino acids. CDR1 is LNHNV, CDR2 YYDKDF, per germline (reference sequence).

The CDR3 sequence: CASSDVSNNQETQYF. The CDR3 nucleotides read TGTGCCAGCAGTGATGTTTCTAATAACCAAGAGACCCAGTACTTC. The chain uses TRBV2 and TRBJ2-5; D remains ambiguous. Trimming pared 3 bases from V and 0 bases from J, leaving 11 bases between. Germline assignment: CDR1 SNHLY and CDR2 FYNNEI. The CDR3 sequence is 15 residues long.

The chain uses TRBV27 and TRBJ1-5, with no clear D. Germline loops: CDR1 MNHEY, CDR2 SMNVEV (reference sequence). This CDR3 has 12 residues. V lost 7 bases to trimming and J lost 7 bases, with 11 bases between them. The CDR3 nucleotides read TGTGCCAGCAACCCACCGGGGCAGCCCCAGCATTTT. This codes for CASNPPGQPQHF.

J is TRBJ2-2 and V is TRBV30; perhaps D is TRBD1 or TRBD2 (5 bases each). Trimming left V 4 bases short and J 7 bases short, with 10 bases between. The CDR3 loop spans 12 amino acids. Per germline, CDR1 GTSNPN and CDR2 SVGIG (reference sequence). The CDR3, as DNA: TGTGCCTGGACCTGGGGGAACGGGGAGCTGTTTTTT. As protein: CAWTWGNGELFF.